This TCR beta chain was profiled in a study of spatial heterogeneity in lung cancer. Findings and limits, study-wide: Ubiquitous and regional nonsynonymous mutations were each tracked by the matching count of ubiquitous or regional expanded TCRs. It was found that expanded intratumoral alpha and beta TCR counts tracked tumor mutation counts.

CDR3 size: 15 residues. Germline values: CDR1 SEHNR, CDR2 FQNEAQ (reference sequence). The germline V and J ends were trimmed by 0 bases and 3 bases, with 12 bases remaining between them. This clonotype has a count of ten or more. Antigen specificity is unknown. Noted time point: sample taken at primary tumor resection. Whole RNA came from tumor, nontumor lung or frozen PBMC and was sequenced without being sorted. One entry per CDR3 protein, called by TCRdb with MiXCR from the 5' RACE reads. The sample has about 9,400 distinct CDR3 sequences; under 6.5% are singletons. The rearrangement uses TRBV7-9 and TRBJ2-7, with D possibly being TRBD1 (5 bases). Sequenced here: lung tumor tissue, sampled at surgery. The receptor's source is a male donor with early-stage non-small cell lung cancer. In nucleotides, the CDR3 is TGTGCCAGCAGCTTAGCCTCCGGACACCTCTACGAGCAGTACTTC. Residues: CASSLASGHLYEQYF.